This T cell receptor beta chain comes out of a study of blood T cell repertoires in COVID-19. The overall study: Nucleic acid was either cDNA or gDNA, and it came from T cells, B-cell-depleted T cells, or PBMCs.

The CDR3 has 15 amino acids. Measured with immunoSEQ multiplex PCR; TCRdb has only the in-frame clones, and not every one. The sample has about 50,000 clones, 80% to 90% seen once. In this sample, this clone turned up a few times. The sequencing sample was made of peripheral blood. This chain links TRBV21-1 with TRBJ2-1; the table calls TRBD1, which could not be checked here. TRBV21-1 counts as a pseudogene. The source is a human donor in a cohort sampled during active COVID-19. The donor label of this sample is uncertain. The CDR3 region is CASSSRGSSYNEQFF. As DNA, the CDR3 is TGTGCCAGCAGCAGTAGGGGTAGCTCCTACAATGAGCAGTTCTTC.